This TCR beta chain emerged from a study of OX40 agonist ivuxolimab in advanced cancers. Study information: With a range of roughly 20 to 80, age averaged about 58 years, and around 80% were male. A history of anti-PD-1, anti-PD-L1 or anti-CTLA-4 therapy was acceptable, and roughly 40% had some.

CDR1 SGHTA and CDR2 FQGTGA come from the germline V gene. V shed 4 bases and J 8 bases; nucleotides not matched to a gene: 7. The CDR3 spans 15 residues. Study-wide results and limits: In the 0.1 to 3.0 mg/kg range, CD4+ and CD8+ blood T cells had expanded clonally by week 6.

Remarks on this clone: What it binds is not known.

The data were produced by immunoSEQ multiplex PCR, yet TCRdb's version contains in-frame clones alone and is incomplete. The sample lists 70,000 to 95,000 clones, around 84% seen once, with around 6.6% in the top ten. The sequencing here drew on CD4+ or CD8+ T cells sorted from blood, taken in a trial of the OX40 agonist ivuxolimab. The chain uses TRBV7-3 and TRBJ2-1; the match to TRBD2 covers 11 bases. The receptor comes from an adult with an advanced solid tumor such as melanoma, head and neck, liver or kidney cancer. The CDR3 loop reads CASSSPSGRSYEQFF. The CDR3, as DNA: TGTGCCAGCAGCTCCCCTAGCGGGAGGAGCTATGAGCAGTTCTTC.